These T cell receptor beta chains were read from a single sample in a study of shared clonotypes between healthy human individuals. Generated by immunoSEQ multiplex PCR, the TCRdb table keeps only in-frame clones and is missing some. Found here are about 2.3 million clones, 85% to 95% of them singletons; the top ten hold about 0.41%. The sequenced material came from naive CD4+ T cells from PBMCs. The receptors here all came from a man between 18 and 35 years old in good health. Some clones in this sample may be carry-over from other donors' samples. The CDR3 runs from the conserved cysteine through the conserved F or W. A D gene is named only where the DNA matches it firmly. Size is omitted from some rows. Given values are once, few, many or a class for expanded clones.

TRBV5-1	-	-	TRBJ2-4	CASSLELANIQYF	TGCGCCAGCAGCCTGGAATTGGCCAACATTCAGTACTTC
TRBV5-4	-	-	TRBJ2-7	CASSLDRNSYEQYF	TGTGCCAGCAGCTTGGACAGGAACTCCTACGAGCAGTACTTC
TRBV12-5	-	-	TRBJ2-3	CVSGLVGTDTQYF	TGTGTTAGTGGTTTGGTGGGCACAGATACGCAGTATTTT
TRBV7-2	-	TRBD2	TRBJ2-7	CASSLGSGLAGYEQYF	TGTGCCAGCAGCTTAGGGTCCGGACTAGCGGGCTACGAGCAGTACTTC
TRBV5-8	-	TRBD2	TRBJ2-7	CASSLGLAGGGHEQYF	TGTGCCAGCAGCTTGGGACTAGCGGGAGGGGGACACGAGCAGTACTTC
TRBV6-5	-	-	TRBJ1-2	CATSGGRSGYTF	TGTGCCACCAGTGGGGGAAGGAGCGGCTACACCTTC
TRBV7-2	once	-	TRBJ1-5	CASSLFSGGGNQPQHF	TGTGCCAGCAGCTTATTTTCGGGGGGAGGCAATCAGCCCCAGCATTTT
TRBV7-2	-	TRBD1	TRBJ2-1	CASSPQPTGSSYNEQFF	TGTGCCAGCAGCCCTCAACCGACAGGGAGCTCCTACAATGAGCAGTTCTTC
TRBV5-1	-	TRBD2	TRBJ2-3	CASSSGATDTQYF	TGCGCCAGCAGTAGCGGGGCCACAGATACGCAGTATTTT
TRBV28	few	-	TRBJ1-1	CASSFLRGNVRTEAFF	TGTGCCAGCAGTTTCCTGCGTGGGAATGTTCGCACTGAAGCTTTCTTT
TRBV2	-	TRBD2	TRBJ2-3	CASSEWLAGVADTQYF	TGTGCCAGCAGTGAATGGCTAGCGGGAGTCGCAGATACGCAGTATTTT
TRBV5-4	-	TRBD1	TRBJ2-2	CASSLTGETGELFF	TGTGCCAGCAGCTTGACAGGGGAGACCGGGGAGCTGTTTTTT
TRBV11-2	-	TRBD1	TRBJ2-3	CASSLVPGQGFSNADTQYF	TGTGCCAGCAGCTTAGTACCCGGACAGGGCTTCAGCAACGCAGATACGCAGTATTTT
TRBV7-2	once	-	TRBJ1-5	CASSPPNQPQHF	TGTGCCAGCAGCCCGCCCAATCAGCCCCAGCATTTT
TRBV9	-	TRBD2	TRBJ2-5	CASTSGRRGLQETQYF	TGTGCCAGCACTTCCGGGAGGAGGGGACTCCAAGAGACCCAGTACTTC
TRBV9	-	-	TRBJ2-2	CASSVGGNSNTGELFF	TGTGCCAGCAGCGTAGGGGGCAATTCGAACACCGGGGAGCTGTTTTTT
TRBV29-1	-	-	TRBJ1-2	CSVVRLSDYGYTF	TGCAGCGTTGTTAGACTCTCGGACTATGGCTACACCTTC
TRBV20-1	-	-	TRBJ1-2	CSPRFRVGYTF	TGCAGTCCGAGGTTTAGGGTTGGCTACACCTTC
TRBV7-3	-	-	TRBJ1-3	CASSLMGGSGNTIYF	TGTGCCAGCAGCTTAATGGGGGGTTCTGGAAACACCATATATTTT
TRBV7-3	-	-	TRBJ2-7	CASSLGSGTSYEQYF	TGTGCCAGCAGCTTAGGGTCCGGGACTTCCTACGAGCAGTACTTC
TRBV5-6	-	-	TRBJ2-1	CASSLRVRLANEQFF	TGTGCCAGCAGCTTGAGAGTCCGGCTAGCGAATGAGCAGTTCTTC
TRBV7-3	-	TRBD2	TRBJ2-3	CASRPGGLDRADTQYF	TGTGCCAGCCGCCCTGGGGGACTAGACCGAGCAGATACGCAGTATTTT
TRBV7-9	-	TRBD2	TRBJ2-1	CASSLDGGNEQFF	TGTGCCAGCAGCTTAGACGGGGGGAATGAGCAGTTCTTC
TRBV4-3	-	TRBD2	TRBJ2-3	CASSQASGRAIDTQYF	TGCGCCAGCAGCCAAGCTAGCGGGAGGGCCATAGATACGCAGTATTTT
TRBV18	-	-	TRBJ2-7	CASSPPQGSYEQYF	TGTGCCAGCTCACCACCGCAGGGCTCCTACGAGCAGTACTTC
TRBV5-1	-	TRBD2	TRBJ2-7	CASSGTSGLYEQYF	TGCGCCAGCAGCGGAACTAGCGGCCTCTACGAGCAGTACTTC
TRBV28	-	-	TRBJ1-2	CASSPLGTGYTF	TGTGCCAGCAGCCCTTTGGGCACCGGCTACACCTTC
TRBV30	-	-	TRBJ1-4	CAWSPRANNGEKLFF	TGTGCCTGGAGTCCCCGGGCCAACAATGGCGAAAAACTGTTTTTT
TRBV30	-	-	TRBJ2-5	CAWSQLGETQYF	TGTGCCTGGAGTCAGTTGGGGGAGACCCAGTACTTC
TRBV29-1	-	-	TRBJ2-2	CSAGRYTGELFF	TGCAGCGCTGGGCGGTACACCGGGGAGCTGTTTTTT
TRBV5-1	-	-	TRBJ1-1	CASSLGRDTEAFF	TGCGCCAGCAGCTTGGGTCGGGACACTGAAGCTTTCTTT
TRBV9	-	-	TRBJ2-2	CASSVGTAPNTGELFF	TGTGCCAGCAGCGTAGGAACGGCGCCGAACACCGGGGAGCTGTTTTTT
TRBV5-1	-	-	TRBJ2-4	CASSLSGAGKNIQYF	TGCGCCAGCAGCTTGTCAGGGGCAGGCAAAAACATTCAGTACTTC
TRBV27	-	TRBD2	TRBJ2-7	CASSRTGTRTYEQYF	TGTGCCAGCAGCCGGACCGGGACTAGGACCTACGAGCAGTACTTC
TRBV5-1	-	TRBD1	TRBJ2-3	CASSPTGGPDTQYF	TGCGCCAGCAGCCCTACAGGGGGGCCAGATACGCAGTATTTT
TRBV28	-	-	TRBJ1-4	CASSLSPGVYEKLFF	TGTGCCAGCAGTTTATCTCCCGGGGTATATGAAAAACTGTTTTTT
TRBV5-1	-	-	TRBJ1-4	CASSLWGEKLFF	TGCGCCAGCAGCTTGTGGGGTGAAAAACTGTTTTTT
TRBV19	-	TRBD1	TRBJ1-2	CASSVPGTAGLFINYGYTF	TGTGCCAGTAGTGTTCCCGGGACAGCAGGATTATTCATTAACTATGGCTACACCTTC
TRBV11-2	-	TRBD1	TRBJ1-6	CASSLVGQGNSPLHF	TGTGCCAGCAGCTTAGTGGGACAGGGGAATTCACCCCTCCACTTT
TRBV18	-	-	TRBJ2-6	CASSPQKGSGANVLTF	TGTGCCAGCTCACCACAGAAGGGTTCTGGGGCCAACGTCCTGACTTTC
TRBV19	-	TRBD1	TRBJ1-3	CASSIGQGTGNTIYF	TGTGCCAGTAGTATCGGACAGGGCACAGGAAACACCATATATTTT
TRBV13	-	TRBD1	TRBJ1-1	CASSLGDRGIKAEAFF	TGTGCCAGCAGCTTAGGGGACAGGGGAATTAAGGCTGAAGCTTTCTTT
TRBV9	-	TRBD2	TRBJ2-2	CASSVGLVAGFTGELFF	TGTGCCAGCAGCGTAGGATTGGTAGCGGGTTTCACCGGGGAGCTGTTTTTT
TRBV30	-	-	TRBJ2-3	CAWSVLGGFRFTDTQYF	TGTGCCTGGAGTGTATTGGGAGGATTCCGATTCACAGATACGCAGTATTTT
TRBV11-2	-	-	TRBJ2-1	CASSSPGGLALVDEQFF	TGTGCCAGCAGCTCCCCCGGCGGTCTAGCGCTTGTGGATGAGCAGTTCTTC
TRBV11-3	once	-	TRBJ2-2	CASSLAAATGELFF	TGTGCCAGCAGCTTAGCAGCGGCTACCGGGGAGCTGTTTTTT
TRBV2	-	-	TRBJ2-2	CASSGHGTFYNTGELFF	TGTGCCAGCAGTGGGCATGGGACTTTTTACAACACCGGGGAGCTGTTTTTT
TRBV19	-	TRBD1	TRBJ1-5	CASSPRTGVQPQHF	TGTGCCAGTAGCCCAAGAACAGGGGTTCAGCCCCAGCATTTT